This record concerns one TCR beta chain sequence. Its antigen is currently unknown. This sample is drawn from a study of memory B cells and T cells in multiple sclerosis. After stimulus-free culture, autoproliferating CFSE-dim and non-proliferating CFSE-high T cells were sequenced separately. Replicate wells were pooled after six to eight days of stimulus-free culture of more than 45 million CFSE-labeled PBMCs. CDR1 and CDR2 from the germline V gene are LGHNA and YNFKEQ. Unmatched junction bases numbered 5, after V lost 2 bases and J lost 5 bases. The CDR3 consists of 15 residues. Sequenced by immunoSEQ multiplex PCR; TCRdb stores in-frame clones only, minus some. This sample has tens of thousands of clones; roughly 83% occur once, and the top ten carry less than 3.5%.

The receptor comes from a human donor with multiple sclerosis. Sequences were obtained from PBMCs from blood kept in culture. The J gene is TRBJ1-4, the V gene TRBV4-2; 7 positions agree with TRBD1. Written as DNA, the CDR3 is TGTGCCAGCAGCCAACCCGGACAGGAGAATGAAAAACTGTTTTTT. Residues: CASSQPGQENEKLFF.